This TCR delta chain derives from a study of gamma-delta T cells after stem cell transplantation (dated by TCRdb to the mid-2010s). The receptor library was made with RT-PCR. The instrument given in TCRdb is Illumina MiSeq. Public reads were reanalyzed in TCRdb with CATT, and rows carrying the same DNA were merged afterwards. The sample data list about 3,000 delta-chain clones, and 8% to 9% of these were observed just once. The ten largest account for roughly 9.4% of the sample. The germline V gene specifies GEAIGNYY as CDR1 and EKD as CDR2. The CDR3 runs 14 residues from the cysteine to the phenylalanine. Only CDR3 DNA is held: 42 bases, read in frame from base 1. This clone is identified as medium-sized (0.01 to 0.1%). Its antigen is unknown. At one of its ends the junction is not consistent with the germline gene, which may arise from a read error.

Recombination joined TRDV2 with TRDJ2, with 12 bases aligning to TRDD3. Sample: gamma-delta T cells. The TCR sequence derives from a human donor. It is not recorded whose cells these are; they may come from a transplant donor. The nucleotide sequence is given as TGTGCCTGTGACACCATTACTGGGGGATACCCCAGGATCTTT. Translated, it gives CACDTITGGYPRIF.